A selection of T cell receptor beta chains follows, all from one sample in a study of CD8+CD57+ T cells in acquired aplastic anemia. TCRdb passed the reads through MiXCR, listing each CDR3 protein once. Of tens of thousands of distinct CDR3 sequences detected, around 50% appear once; the ten largest clones hold approximately 8.3%. Sequenced input: sorted CD4+, CD8+, or CD8+CD57+ T cells (not recorded which) from PBMCs. Source of these receptors: a human donor in good health, serving as a control. The conserved cysteine and the conserved F or W are not part of the CDR3 here. Some rows have no size entry. The others give once, few or many, or a class for an expanded clone.

clone_size	cdr3_length	v_call	j_call	cdr3_aa
many	12	TRBV7-9	TRBJ1-1	ASSFLGVNTEAF
many	14	TRBV7-9	TRBJ2-7	ASSLPGQGALNEQY
NA	9	TRBV19	TRBJ2-7	ASSNGAEQY
NA	11	TRBV2	TRBJ2-7	ASQRDYLYEQY
many	12	TRBV2	TRBJ1-2	ASSEGSHGYGYT
many	14	TRBV6-1	TRBJ2-7	ASSRLAPARLDEQY
many	12	TRBV6-1	TRBJ2-7	ASSAGTEFYEQY
NA	12	TRBV29-1	TRBJ1-3	SVVGSPGSNTIY
once	11	TRBV7-2	TRBJ1-2	AITPDRYYGYT
few	11	TRBV19	TRBJ1-1	ASSETENSEAF
once	13	TRBV20-1	TRBJ2-1	SARETGLDYNGQF
NA	11	TRBV7-2	TRBJ1-2	ASSLGQDYGYT
once	15	TRBV5-1	TRBJ1-6	ASSLGEGRSYNSPLH
NA	13	TRBV7-6	TRBJ2-1	ASSFTPSANNEQF
NA	14	TRBV9	TRBJ2-7	ASSVGAGSGNYEQY
NA	14	TRBV6-1	TRBJ2-3	ASSGGLAGTPDTQY
NA	12	TRBV10-3	TRBJ1-1	AIKRGRDGTEAF
few	13	TRBV29-1	TRBJ2-7	SVERGDVQGYEWY
NA	11	TRBV25-1	TRBJ1-6	ASRPRQDSPLH
NA	12	TRBV19	TRBJ2-5	ASSGRVAQETQY
medium-sized	9	TRBV7-9	TRBJ1-1	ASSFGDEAF
NA	14	TRBV9	TRBJ1-2	ASSQVPTGANYGYT
NA	16	TRBV11-1	TRBJ2-2	ASSPHAPRDRDNGELF
few	14	TRBV10-3	TRBJ2-6	AISESRGAGANVLT
NA	11	TRBV29-1	TRBJ1-1	SVEGEGSTEAF
NA	13	TRBV15	TRBJ2-1	ATSRDLPGYNEQF
NA	13	TRBV19	TRBJ2-3	ASSTKASMTGTQY
many	13	TRBV30	TRBJ1-2	AWSVGTGGLDGYT
NA	14	TRBV15	TRBJ2-2	AIRSEGPPNTGELF
NA	11	TRBV19	TRBJ2-5	ASSGGIQETQY
many	14	TRBV24-1	TRBJ2-1	ATSDFRGSSYNEQF
NA	13	TRBV19	TRBJ2-5	ASSTVQGNQETQY
NA	11	TRBV29-1	TRBJ2-5	SVGGTEQETQY
NA	12	TRBV2	TRBJ1-5	ASNRDGDGQPQH
many	9	TRBV30	TRBJ2-7	AWTAGVEQY
NA	11	TRBV20-1	TRBJ1-2	SARVDRGYGYT
NA	11	TRBV19	TRBJ1-5	ASSIRRDQPQH
many	15	TRBV9	TRBJ2-2	ASSAPQGGEYAGELF
many	13	TRBV7-2	TRBJ2-7	ASSPLFGGGYEQY
NA	13	TRBV12-3/TRBV12-4	TRBJ1-3	ASNEGGPSGNTIY
once	10	TRBV2	TRBJ2-7	ASTGGTYEQY
NA	11	TRBV24-1	TRBJ1-2	ATAKYGGDGYT